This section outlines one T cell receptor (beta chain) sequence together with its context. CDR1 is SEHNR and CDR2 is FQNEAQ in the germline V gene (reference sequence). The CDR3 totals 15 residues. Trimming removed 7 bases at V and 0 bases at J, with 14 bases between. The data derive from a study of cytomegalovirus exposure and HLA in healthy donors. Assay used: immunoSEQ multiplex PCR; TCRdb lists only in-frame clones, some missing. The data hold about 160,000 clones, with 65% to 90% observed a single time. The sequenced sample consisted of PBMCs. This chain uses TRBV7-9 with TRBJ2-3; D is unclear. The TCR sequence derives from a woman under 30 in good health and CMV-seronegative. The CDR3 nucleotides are TGTGCCAGCACCCCAGCGTCAGTCAGCACAGATACGCAGTATTTT. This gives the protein CASTPASVSTDTQYF.